This T cell receptor (beta chain) was obtained from a study of T-cell reconstitution after alpha-beta-depleted transplantation in children. Whole-study findings and limits: In some patients, recipient T cells and intrathymic progenitors surviving conditioning explained high day-60 diversity.

In its sample, this clonotype was seen a few times. Its antigen remains unidentified. V was clipped by 0 bases and J by 1 base; unmatched bases: 2. The CDR3 is 16 amino acids. Unique molecular identifiers were incorporated when the TCRbeta library was constructed. TCRdb analysed the PCR reads with MiXCR anew, one entry per CDR3 protein. In the table there are some 600,000 distinct CDR3 sequences, 10% to 15% of which are singletons. The material sequenced was PBMCs, mostly from graft donor cells, taken 360 days after TCRalphabeta/CD19-depleted stem cell transplant. The clonotype was recovered from a male patient under 18 who had a stem cell transplant for acute myeloid leukemia, so the T cells may come from the graft donor. This sequence joins TRBV12-3 or TRBV12-4 and TRBJ2-2, with 7 bases aligning to TRBD2. CDR3 amino acids: CASSLALAENTGELFF. CDR3 DNA: TGTGCCAGCAGTTTAGCGCTAGCGGAGAACACCGGGGAGCTGTTTTTT.